This TCR beta chain was sequenced for a study of PD-1 blockade in classical Hodgkin lymphoma. General study results and limits: There remain no defined causes for the repertoire differences, which possibly reflect disease activity or prior therapy. At C4D1, TCR diversity had climbed significantly for CD4+ cells, though not for CD8+ cells.

Turning to this clone: Its target is unknown.

Germline values: CDR1 SGHRS, CDR2 YFSETQ. Germline trimming cut 3 bases from V and 3 bases from J; bases unmatched to any gene: 2. The length of the CDR3 is 14 residues. The data were produced by immunoSEQ multiplex PCR, yet TCRdb's version contains in-frame clones alone and is incomplete. The profile covers over 50,000 clones, with approximately 90% appearing a single time and 6.5% to 9% taken by the ten largest. Time point reported: cycle 4 day 1 (C4D1), after 5 to 7 weeks of nivolumab. Every single patient, without exception, relapsed after autologous stem cell transplantation, and brentuximab vedotin exposure varied. Best response was recorded as complete response, partial response or progressive disease.

This TCR derives from a human donor with classical Hodgkin lymphoma. V usage is TRBV5-1 and J usage is TRBJ1-5; TRBD1 matches 8 bases. Material: peripheral blood mononuclear cells (PBMCs), obtained before the fourth cycle of nivolumab. The CDR3 nucleotides are TGCGCCAGCAGCTCGACAGGGGTCAATCAGCCCCAGCATTTT. Encoded protein: CASSSTGVNQPQHF.